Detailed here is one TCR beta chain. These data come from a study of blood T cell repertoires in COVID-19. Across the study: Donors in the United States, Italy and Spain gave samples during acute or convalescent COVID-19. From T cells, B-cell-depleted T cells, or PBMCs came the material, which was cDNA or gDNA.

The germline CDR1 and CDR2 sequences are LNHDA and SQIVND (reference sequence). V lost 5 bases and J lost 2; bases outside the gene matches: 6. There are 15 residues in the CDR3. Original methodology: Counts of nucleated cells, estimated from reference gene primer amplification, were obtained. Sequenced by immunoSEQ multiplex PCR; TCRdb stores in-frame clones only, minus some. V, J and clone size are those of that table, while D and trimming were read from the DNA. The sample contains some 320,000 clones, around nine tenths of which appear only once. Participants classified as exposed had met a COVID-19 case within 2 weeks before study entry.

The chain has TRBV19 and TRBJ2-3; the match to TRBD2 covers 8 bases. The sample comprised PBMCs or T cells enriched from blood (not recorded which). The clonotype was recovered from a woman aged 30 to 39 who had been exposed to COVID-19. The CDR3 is CASSPGLAATDTQYF. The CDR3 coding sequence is TGTGCCAGTAGTCCTGGACTAGCAGCCACAGATACGCAGTATTTT.